These 2 T cell receptor beta chains share one sample of origin, sequenced in a study of blood T cells in healthy people across ages. Sample-barcoded 5' priming and a J-beta primer mix drove a second PCR of 7 to 11 cycles. MiXCR was run by TCRdb on the 5' RACE reads, yielding one entry per CDR3 protein. The sample lists approximately 730,000 distinct CDR3 sequences; 43% were seen once. The sample was blood. Every receptor here comes from a woman aged 60-75 years in good health.

J is TRBJ2-1 and V is TRBV4-2, with 14 bases identical to TRBD2. The CDR3 runs to 19 residues. Germline values: CDR1 LGHNA, CDR2 YNFKEQ. J lost 9 bases, V lost 6 bases, and 19 bases had no gene match. The DNA of the CDR3 is TGTGCCAGCAGGAAGGTGAGACTAGCGGGAGGGGAGGTTTCGGGTGAGCAGTTCTTC. Its translation is CASRKVRLAGGEVSGEQFF.

V usage is TRBV20-1 and J usage is TRBJ2-4; D is tentatively TRBD1 or TRBD2 (6 bases each). The CDR3 runs to 16 residues. Trimming shortened V by 1 base and J by 3 bases, and 16 bases separated the two germline ends. CDR1 and CDR2 (germline): DFQATT, SNEGSKA (reference sequence). The CDR3 DNA reads TGCAGTGCTAGAGTAGCGCGGGAAGGGGGCAAAAACATTCAGTACTTC. It specifies CSARVAREGGKNIQYF.